The 5 T cell receptor beta chains presented below share a single source sample, sequenced in a study of post-analysis software for immune sequencing data. Whole-study findings and limits: Patients had higher frequencies than controls of a handful of TRBV segments, including TRBV5-6, TRBV5-1 and TRBV20-1.

Unique molecular identifiers were carried by the TCR beta cDNA libraries. TCRdb fed the PCR reads into MiXCR, producing one record per CDR3 protein. This table has about half a million distinct CDR3 sequences, around 34% appearing once. No antigen is known for these receptors. Sequencing was carried out using blood. The receptors shown here come from a girl aged 2 to 17 with multiple sclerosis.

This clonotype has only a few counts. The chain joins TRBV7-9 to TRBJ2-3, with 7 bases identical to TRBD2. CDR3 length: 13 residues. With V trimmed by 5 bases and J by 4 bases, 3 bases remained unmatched. Germline values: CDR1 SEHNR, CDR2 FQNEAQ (reference sequence). The DNA for the CDR3 is TGTGCCAGCAGCCGCGCGGGGGCAGATACGCAGTATTTT. Its protein is CASSRAGADTQYF.

V and J are TRBV5-1 and TRBJ2-7; D possibly corresponds to TRBD1 (6 bases). The CDR3 sequence is 12 residues long. The V gene lost 2 bases and the J gene lost 9 bases, with 12 bases spanning the gap. CDR1 and CDR2 (germline): SGHRS, YFSETQ. The CDR3 sequence is CASSFTGSGQYF. The DNA for the CDR3 is TGCGCCAGCAGCTTTACAGGGAGTGGGCAGTACTTC. The whole variable domain, filled in from reference TRBV5-1 and TRBJ2-7, reads KAGVTQTPRYLIKTRGQQVTLSCSPISGHRSVSWYQQTPGQGLQFLFEYFSETQRNKGNFPGRFSGRQFSNSRSEMNVSTLELGDSALYLCASSFTGSGQYFGPGTRLTVT.

The chain recombines TRBV6-5 with TRBJ2-2; possibly TRBD1 or TRBD2 for D (5 bases each). The CDR3 is made up of 15 amino acids. The germline V and J ends were trimmed by 5 bases and 2 bases, with 12 bases remaining between them. In germline, CDR1 is MNHEY, CDR2 SVGAGI. The CDR3 region is CASSGTDVNTGELFF. DNA for the CDR3: TGTGCCAGCAGTGGGACGGACGTTAACACCGGGGAGCTGTTTTTT.

This clonotype has a handful of counts. V usage is TRBV5-1 and J usage is TRBJ1-1; D unresolved. Germline V CDR1 and CDR2: SGHRS, YFSETQ. The CDR3 consists of 12 residues. Trimming cost V 0 bases and J 8 bases, with 8 bases left between them. The CDR3 nucleotides read TGCGCCAGCAGCTTGGGGACGGAGGAAGCTTTCTTT. This gives the protein CASSLGTEEAFF.

The chain carries TRBV4-1 and TRBJ2-7; 7 nucleotides line up with TRBD2. Germline loops: CDR1 MGHRA, CDR2 YSYEKL. CDR3 length equals 17 residues. Trimming at V came to 0 bases and at J to 2 bases, leaving 10 bases not matched to a gene. Here the CDR3 DNA reads TGCGCCAGCAGCCAAGACAGGCTAGCGGTGGCCGCCTACGAGCAGTACTTC. Translated: CASSQDRLAVAAYEQYF.